Each of the 28 T cell receptor beta chains below was sequenced from the same sample in a study of blood T cell repertoires in COVID-19. Data came from immunoSEQ multiplex PCR; TCRdb stores just in-frame clones and leaves some out. The repertoire holds about 43,000 clones, with about four fifths as singletons. The sample consisted of peripheral blood. Every receptor here comes from a woman aged 80 or over with acute or convalescent COVID-19.

This chain links TRBV5-1 with TRBJ1-1; 7 bases fit TRBD1. This CDR3 contains 13 residues. The V segment lost 4 bases and the J segment 3 bases; nucleotides outside the gene matches: 3. Germline V gene data show CDR1 as SGHRS and CDR2 as YFSETQ. In DNA form, the CDR3 reads TGCGCCAGCAGCACCCAGGGGGACACTGAAGCTTTCTTT. Amino acid sequence: CASSTQGDTEAFF.

The V gene is TRBV5-4, the J gene TRBJ1-1, with 7 bases matching TRBD1. CDR3 size: 16 residues. Germline-derived CDR1 and CDR2 are SGHNT and YYREEE (reference sequence). The V gene end was trimmed by 4 bases and the J gene end by 1 base; junction bases not matched to a gene: 10. CDR3 DNA sequence: TGTGCCAGCAGCGCGGGAACAGGGGCGCAGAACACTGAAGCTTTCTTT. It is translated as CASSAGTGAQNTEAFF. Looking up the rest from reference TRBV5-4 and TRBJ1-1 gives the full variable domain: ETGVTQSPTHLIKTRGQQVTLRCSSQSGHNTVSWYQQALGQGPQFIFQYYREEENGRGNFPPRFSGLQFPNYSSELNVNALELDDSALYLCASSAGTGAQNTEAFFGQGTRLTVV.

The chain is built from TRBV6-5 and TRBJ2-5, with TRBD2 matching over 10 bases. Germline assignment: CDR1 MNHEY and CDR2 SVGAGI. This CDR3 spans 13 amino acids. J lost 5 bases, V lost 6 bases, and 3 bases had no gene match. CDR3 coding DNA: TGTGCCAGCAGAATTAGCGGGGGGGAGACCCAGTACTTC. Amino acids: CASRISGGETQYF.

This clone was detected only once. This sequence joins TRBV7-9 and TRBJ1-1, with TRBD1 matching over 8 bases. The CDR3 runs 13 residues. Germline assignment: CDR1 SEHNR and CDR2 FQNEAQ (reference sequence). J gave up 4 bases and V 5 bases, and 3 bases lay outside the gene matches. CDR3 DNA sequence: TGTGCCAGCAGCCGAGGACAGGGCACTGAAGCTTTCTTT. It codes for CASSRGQGTEAFF.

The chain uses TRBV6-2 or TRBV6-3 and TRBJ2-3, with 8 bases identical to TRBD2. The CDR3 covers 15 residues. Germline CDR1 and CDR2: MNHEY and SVGEGT. The trim removed 5 bases at V and 4 bases at J, leaving 8 bases unmatched. The CDR3: CASSKGLVGSDTQYF. The CDR3 bases are TGTGCCAGCAGTAAGGGACTAGTGGGGTCAGATACGCAGTATTTT.

This clone was seen a few times. This sequence joins TRBV6-6 and TRBJ1-2; 11 nucleotides align to TRBD1. CDR1 MNHNY and CDR2 SVGAGI come from the germline V gene (reference sequence). V gave up 5 bases and J gave up 6 bases; unmatched junction bases: 14. The CDR3 covers 17 residues. CDR3 sequence (DNA): TGTGCCAGCAGTCGGGAGGGGGGGACAGGGGGAGTGGATGGCTACACCTTC. Translating it yields CASSREGGTGGVDGYTF.

The chain recombines TRBV30 with TRBJ1-5; D is unresolved. V was trimmed by 0 bases and J by 0 bases, leaving 6 bases between them. CDR1 and CDR2 (germline): GTSNPN, SVGIG (reference sequence). The CDR3 consists of 14 residues. The CDR3 spells CAWSVGGSNQPQHF. DNA of the CDR3: TGTGCCTGGAGTGTCGGCGGTAGCAATCAGCCCCAGCATTTT.

J is TRBJ2-2 and V is TRBV11-2; 13 bases map to TRBD2. Germline V gene lookup returns CDR1 SGHAT and CDR2 FQNNGV. CDR3 length: 16 residues. V gave up 5 bases and J gave up 3 bases; unmatched junction bases: 3. DNA for the CDR3: TGTGCCAGCAGCAGACTAGCGGGGGGCGACACCGGGGAGCTGTTTTTT. It codes for CASSRLAGGDTGELFF.

This clone was observed once. The chain joins TRBV9 to TRBJ2-7; 9 positions match TRBD2. Germline loops: CDR1 SGDLS, CDR2 YYNGEE. There are 14 residues in the CDR3. After removal of 3 bases from V and 7 bases from J, the junction contained 8 bases not matched to a gene. The CDR3 spells CASSETGLAGEQYF. In nucleotides, the CDR3 is TGTGCCAGCAGCGAGACAGGTCTAGCGGGGGAGCAGTACTTC.

The chain joins TRBV18 to TRBJ2-7; tentative D call: TRBD1 (5 bases). Per the germline V gene, CDR1 is KGHSH and CDR2 is LQKENI. The CDR3 runs 15 residues. The V and J ends lost 6 bases and 3 bases respectively, with 18 bases between them. The CDR3 DNA follows: TGTGCCAGCTCCCCTAGGCAGGGCGAGTACTACGAGCAGTACTTC. This encodes CASSPRQGEYYEQYF.

The rearrangement links TRBV7-9 to TRBJ1-2; no reliable D call. CDR1 is SEHNR and CDR2 is FQNEAQ in the germline V gene (reference sequence). The CDR3 runs to 13 residues. The V gene lost 5 bases and the J gene lost 3 bases, with 10 bases spanning the gap. The CDR3 DNA reads as TGTGCCAGCAGCCGAGACACGGACTATGGCTACACCTTC. Residues: CASSRDTDYGYTF.

The chain uses TRBV10-3 and TRBJ1-6; 9 bases align to TRBD1. V lost 6 bases and J lost 7; bases outside the gene matches: 19. Germline V gives CDR1 ENHRY, CDR2 SYGVKD. The CDR3 consists of 19 residues. CDR3: CAISPSAVGGTGLNSPLHF. The CDR3 DNA sequence: TGTGCCATCAGCCCCTCCGCCGTGGGGGGGACAGGGTTGAATTCACCCCTCCACTTT.

The chain carries TRBV7-9 and TRBJ1-4; D not resolved. CDR1 is SEHNR and CDR2 is FQNEAQ in the germline V gene (reference sequence). V lost 5 bases and J 3 bases, leaving 25 bases between the germline ends. CDR3 length: 19 residues. The CDR3, as DNA: TGTGCCAGCAGCCCTTATTTCAGCACCATCAGAACAGCTAATGAAAAACTGTTTTTT. It translates to CASSPYFSTIRTANEKLFF.

This chain links TRBV2 with TRBJ1-6, with a possible D match to TRBD1 (5 bases). V lost 8 bases and J 7 bases, leaving 15 bases between the germline ends. Germline CDR1 SNHLY, CDR2 FYNNEI. The CDR3 loop spans 14 amino acids. CDR3 sequence: CASRLEQGNSPLHF. The CDR3 nucleotides are TGTGCCAGCCGTCTGGAGCAGGGAAATTCACCCCTCCACTTT.

The CDR3 region is CASRRDRAGNTIYF. The CDR3 DNA reads TGTGCCAGCAGGAGGGACAGGGCAGGAAACACCATATATTTT. The chain is built from TRBV28 and TRBJ1-3, with 9 bases lining up with TRBD1. Germline V CDR1 and CDR2: MDHEN, SYDVKM. Trimming took 6 bases from V and 4 from J; bases not matched to a gene: 4. The CDR3 loop spans 14 amino acids.

J is TRBJ1-6 and V is TRBV6-6, with D maybe TRBD1 (5 bases). V was shortened by 5 bases and J by 0 bases, with 14 bases between the two germline ends. This CDR3 has 17 amino acids. Germline V lookup: CDR1 MNHNY, CDR2 SVGAGI (reference sequence). CDR3 coding DNA: TGTGCCAGCAGTCACCTTGGGGGGAGCTCCTATAATTCACCCCTCCACTTT. Translated: CASSHLGGSSYNSPLHF.

This chain links TRBV5-1 with TRBJ1-1, with a tentative D call TRBD1 (5 bases). V was pared by 2 bases and J by 1 base, with 12 bases between. Germline V CDR1 and CDR2: SGHRS, YFSETQ. This CDR3 spans 15 amino acids. The CDR3: CASSFETAKNTEAFF. In DNA, the CDR3 is TGCGCCAGCAGCTTTGAGACAGCAAAGAACACTGAAGCTTTCTTT.

V gene TRBV21-1 combines with J gene TRBJ1-6; the listed D gene, TRBD1, was not tested against the DNA. TRBV21-1 corresponds to a pseudogene. The CDR3 contains 16 residues. CDR3 protein: CASSKATEYYNSPLHF. CDR3 sequence (DNA): TGTGCCAGCAGCAAAGCGACAGAATACTATAATTCACCCCTCCACTTT.

Only a few counts were recorded for this clone. The chain carries TRBV3-1 (or the pseudogene TRBV3-2) and TRBJ1-1; 8 bases fit TRBD1. V gave up 3 bases and J gave up 5 bases; unmatched junction bases: 2. The CDR3 contains 13 residues. CDR1 is LGHDT and CDR2 is YNNKEL in the germline V gene (reference sequence). The CDR3 bases are TGTGCCAGCAGCCAGAACAGGGGGACTGAAGCTTTCTTT. It is translated as CASSQNRGTEAFF.

In its sample, this clone was seen a few times. The J gene is TRBJ1-5, the V gene TRBV21-1; the table's TRBD1 call for D was not verified on the DNA. TRBV21-1 is shown as a pseudogene. The CDR3 is made up of 16 amino acids. The CDR3 loop reads CASSIVQGFSNQPQHF. CDR3 DNA sequence: TGTGCCAGCAGCATTGTACAGGGATTTAGCAATCAGCCCCAGCATTTT.

As concerns this clone: The sample carries other DNA sequences with the same CDR3. The V and J genes are TRBV3-1 (or the pseudogene TRBV3-2) and TRBJ1-2; 7 positions match TRBD1. The CDR3 has 12 residues. Trimming at V came to 5 bases and at J to 3 bases, leaving 0 bases not matched to a gene. Germline V gene data show CDR1 as LGHDT and CDR2 as YNNKEL (reference sequence). CDR3 region: CASSTGDYGYTF. The CDR3 nucleotides read TGTGCCAGCAGCACAGGGGACTATGGCTACACCTTC.

This chain joins TRBV4-1 and TRBJ2-1, with 16 bases that match TRBD2. Germline CDR1 MGHRA, CDR2 YSYEKL. V trimming: 4 bases; J trimming: 9 bases; junction bases outside the gene matches: 3. The CDR3 runs 15 residues. The DNA of the CDR3 is TGCGCCAGCAGCCGGGGACTAGCGGGGGGGGGTGAGCAGTTCTTC. Protein sequence: CASSRGLAGGGEQFF.

The chain combines TRBV19 with TRBJ2-7; 9 bases are shared with TRBD1. V lost 6 bases, J lost 3 bases, and 21 bases stayed unmatched. This CDR3 has 19 residues. Germline loops: CDR1 LNHDA, CDR2 SQIVND (reference sequence). The CDR3 DNA follows: TGTGCCAGTAGCCAAGACCCGGGACAGGGACTCTCTAACCGCTACGAGCAGTACTTC. It yields the protein CASSQDPGQGLSNRYEQYF.

The J gene is TRBJ2-5, the V gene TRBV7-2, with a weak D call TRBD1 (5 bases). CDR1 SGHTA and CDR2 FQGNSA come from the germline V gene. The CDR3 runs 14 residues. V gave up 2 bases and J gave up 2 bases, with 9 bases separating them. The chain's CDR3 is CASSLQGLQETQYF. The CDR3 DNA is TGTGCCAGCAGCTTACAGGGTCTACAAGAGACCCAGTACTTC.

V and J are TRBV7-3 and TRBJ2-2; D might be TRBD1 (5 bases). The V gene lost 5 bases and the J gene lost 2 bases, with 9 bases spanning the gap. The CDR3 has 14 residues. Germline assignment: CDR1 SGHTA and CDR2 FQGTGA. CDR3 nucleotide sequence: TGTGCCAGCAGCCAAGGGGTCAACACCGGGGAGCTGTTTTTT. It codes for CASSQGVNTGELFF.

The rearrangement links TRBV13 to TRBJ2-3, with 8 bases lining up with TRBD1. The V gene's germline CDR1 is PRHDT and CDR2 FYEKMQ (reference sequence). The CDR3 length is 16 residues. Unmatched junction bases numbered 16, after V lost 3 bases and J lost 11 bases. The CDR3 reads CASSLGALGRGQGQYF. The CDR3 DNA sequence: TGTGCCAGCAGCTTGGGGGCCTTGGGCAGGGGGCAAGGGCAGTATTTT. The full variable domain, with the rest looked up from reference TRBV13 and TRBJ2-3, is AAGVIQSPRHLIKEKRETATLKCYPIPRHDTVYWYQQGPGQDPQFLISFYEKMQSDKGSIPDRFSAQQFSDYHSELNMSSLELGDSALYFCASSLGALGRGQGQYFGPGTRLTVL.

This clone has more than one count but fewer than ten. The chain joins TRBV5-6 to TRBJ1-6, with D hard to call. CDR1 is SGHDT and CDR2 is YYEEEE in the germline V gene. With 2 bases removed from V and 6 bases from J, the gap between germline ends came to 9 bases. The CDR3 is 14 amino acids. Written as DNA, the CDR3 is TGTGCCAGCAGCTTTGCGGTGGCTAATTCACCCCTCCACTTT. Translation: CASSFAVANSPLHF.

This clone was seen only a few times. The rearrangement links TRBV29-1 to TRBJ1-2, with D possibly TRBD1 on 6 matching bases. V was shortened by 5 bases and J by 1 base, with 8 bases between the two germline ends. CDR1 and CDR2 from the germline V gene are SQVTM and ANQGSEA. The CDR3 consists of 12 residues. The CDR3 nucleotides read TGCAGCGTTAGGACAGTTAACTATGGCTACACCTTC. The encoded protein is CSVRTVNYGYTF.